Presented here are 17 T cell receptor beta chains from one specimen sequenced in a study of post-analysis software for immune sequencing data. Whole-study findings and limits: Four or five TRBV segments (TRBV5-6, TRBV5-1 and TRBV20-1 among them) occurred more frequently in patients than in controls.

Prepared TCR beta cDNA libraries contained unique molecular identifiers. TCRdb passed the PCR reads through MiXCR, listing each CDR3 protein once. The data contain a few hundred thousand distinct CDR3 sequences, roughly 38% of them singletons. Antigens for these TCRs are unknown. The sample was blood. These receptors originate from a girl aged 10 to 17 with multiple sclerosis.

The CDR3 loop reads CASSLGALARETQYF. CDR3 DNA sequence: TGTGCCAGCAGCTTAGGGGCCTTAGCCCGGGAGACCCAGTACTTC. The chain recombines TRBV7-2 with TRBJ2-5; D is ambiguous. The CDR3 runs to 15 residues. Trimming removed 1 base from V and 5 bases from J, with 14 bases in between. Germline assignment: CDR1 SGHTA and CDR2 FQGNSA.

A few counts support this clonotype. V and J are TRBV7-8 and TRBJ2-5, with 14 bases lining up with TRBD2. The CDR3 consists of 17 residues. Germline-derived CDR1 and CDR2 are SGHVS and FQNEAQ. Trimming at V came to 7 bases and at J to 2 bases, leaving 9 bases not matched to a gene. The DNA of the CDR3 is TGTGCCAGCACCGGACTAGCGGGGGGACTTCGACAAGAGACCCAGTACTTC. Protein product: CASTGLAGGLRQETQYF.

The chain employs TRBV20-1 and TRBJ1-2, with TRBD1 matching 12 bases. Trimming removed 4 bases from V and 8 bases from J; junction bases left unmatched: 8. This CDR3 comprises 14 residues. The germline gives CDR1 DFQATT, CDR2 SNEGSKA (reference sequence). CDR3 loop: CSAKRDRGLGGYTF. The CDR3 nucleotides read TGCAGTGCTAAACGGGACAGGGGGCTTGGAGGCTACACCTTC.

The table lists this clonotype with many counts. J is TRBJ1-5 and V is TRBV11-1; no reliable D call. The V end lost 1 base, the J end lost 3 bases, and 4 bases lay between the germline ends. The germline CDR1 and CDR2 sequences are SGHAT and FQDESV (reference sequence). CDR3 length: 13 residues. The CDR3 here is CASSLDTNQPQHF. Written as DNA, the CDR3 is TGTGCCAGCAGCTTAGACACCAATCAGCCCCAGCATTTT. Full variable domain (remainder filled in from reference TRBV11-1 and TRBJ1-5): EAEVAQSPRYKITEKSQAVAFWCDPISGHATLYWYRQILGQGPELLVQFQDESVVDDSQLPKDRFSAERLKGVDSTLKIQPAELGDSAMYLCASSLDTNQPQHFGDGTRLSIL.

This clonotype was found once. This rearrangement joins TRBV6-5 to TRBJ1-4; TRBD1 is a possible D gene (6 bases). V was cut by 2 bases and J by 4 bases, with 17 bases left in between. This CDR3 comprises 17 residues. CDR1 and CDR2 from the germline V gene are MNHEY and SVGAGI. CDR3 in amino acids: CASSYVRGASGNEKLFF. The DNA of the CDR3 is TGTGCCAGCAGTTACGTCCGGGGGGCAAGCGGTAATGAAAAACTGTTTTTT.

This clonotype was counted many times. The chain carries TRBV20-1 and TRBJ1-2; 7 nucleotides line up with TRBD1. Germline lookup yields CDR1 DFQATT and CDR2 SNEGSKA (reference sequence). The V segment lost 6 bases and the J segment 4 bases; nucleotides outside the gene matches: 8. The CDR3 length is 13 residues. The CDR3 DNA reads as TGCAGTGCCGTGAGGGACAGCGGCTATGGCTACACCTTC. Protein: CSAVRDSGYGYTF.

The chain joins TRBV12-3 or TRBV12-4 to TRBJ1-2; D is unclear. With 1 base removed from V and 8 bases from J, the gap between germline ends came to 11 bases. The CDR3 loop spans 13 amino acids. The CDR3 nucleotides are TGTGCCAGCAGTTTAGGCCAGAGGCTAGGCTACACCTTC. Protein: CASSLGQRLGYTF.

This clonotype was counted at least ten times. The CDR3 coding sequence is TGTGCCAGCAGCTTGTACACAGGTTCCTACGAGCAGTACTTC. Protein sequence: CASSLYTGSYEQYF. The V call is TRBV5-5, the J call TRBJ2-7; perhaps TRBD1 as D (5 bases). Germline values: CDR1 SGHKS, CDR2 YYEKEE (reference sequence). V lost 1 base and J lost 1, with 9 bases in between. This CDR3 has 14 amino acids.

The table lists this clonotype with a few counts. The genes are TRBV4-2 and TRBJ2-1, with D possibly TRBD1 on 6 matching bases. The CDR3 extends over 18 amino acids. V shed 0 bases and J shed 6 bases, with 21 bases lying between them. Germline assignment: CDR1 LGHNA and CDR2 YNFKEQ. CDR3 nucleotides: TGTGCCAGCAGCCAAGAAGGGGGTTGGCAGGGTGTCGTCAATGAGCAGTTCTTC. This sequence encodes CASSQEGGWQGVVNEQFF.

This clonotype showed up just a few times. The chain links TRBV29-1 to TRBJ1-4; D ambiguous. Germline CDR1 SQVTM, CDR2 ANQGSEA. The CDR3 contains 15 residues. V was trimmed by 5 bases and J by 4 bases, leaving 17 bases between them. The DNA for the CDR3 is TGCAGCGTTACTATTACTCGAGGCGGTAATGAAAAACTGTTTTTT. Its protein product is CSVTITRGGNEKLFF.

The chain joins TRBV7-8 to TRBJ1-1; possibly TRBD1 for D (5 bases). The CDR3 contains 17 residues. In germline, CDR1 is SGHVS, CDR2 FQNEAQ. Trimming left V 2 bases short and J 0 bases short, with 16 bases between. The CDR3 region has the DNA TGTGCCAGCAGCTTAAAAAGGCAGGGCAGCATGAACACTGAAGCTTTCTTT. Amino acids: CASSLKRQGSMNTEAFF.

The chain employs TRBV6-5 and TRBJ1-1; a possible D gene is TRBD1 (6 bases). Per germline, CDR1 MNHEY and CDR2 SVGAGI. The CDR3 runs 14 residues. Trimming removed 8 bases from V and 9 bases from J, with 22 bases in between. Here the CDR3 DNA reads TGTGCCAGCCGGGTGAGGGGGAGAGGCCTCAAAGCTTTCTTT. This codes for CASRVRGRGLKAFF.

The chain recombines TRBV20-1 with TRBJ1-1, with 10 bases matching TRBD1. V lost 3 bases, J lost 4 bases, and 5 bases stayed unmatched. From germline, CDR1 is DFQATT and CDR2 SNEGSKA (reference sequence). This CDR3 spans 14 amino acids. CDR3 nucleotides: TGCAGTGCTAGGGACAGGGGGTCGGGCACTGAAGCTTTCTTT. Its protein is CSARDRGSGTEAFF.

The CDR3 here is CASSPGQGAYEQFF. CDR3 nucleotides: TGTGCCAGCAGCCCGGGACAGGGGGCATATGAGCAGTTCTTC. The chain has TRBV12-3 or TRBV12-4 and TRBJ2-1; 12 bases match TRBD1. The junction had 5 bases not matched to a gene; V was cut back by 6 bases and J by 8 bases. CDR3 length: 14 amino acids.

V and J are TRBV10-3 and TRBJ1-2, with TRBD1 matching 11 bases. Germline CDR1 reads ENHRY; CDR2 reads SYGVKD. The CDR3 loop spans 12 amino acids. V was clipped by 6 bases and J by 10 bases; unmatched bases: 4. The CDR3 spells CAIRDRGPDYTF. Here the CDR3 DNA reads TGTGCCATCAGGGACAGGGGGCCTGACTACACCTTC.

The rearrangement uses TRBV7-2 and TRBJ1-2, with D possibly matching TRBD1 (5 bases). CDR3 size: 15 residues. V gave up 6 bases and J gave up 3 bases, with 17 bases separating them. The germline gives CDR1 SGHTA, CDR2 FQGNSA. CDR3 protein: CASSTRAGPYYGYTF. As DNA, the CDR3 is TGTGCCAGCAGTACAAGGGCAGGGCCTTACTATGGCTACACCTTC.

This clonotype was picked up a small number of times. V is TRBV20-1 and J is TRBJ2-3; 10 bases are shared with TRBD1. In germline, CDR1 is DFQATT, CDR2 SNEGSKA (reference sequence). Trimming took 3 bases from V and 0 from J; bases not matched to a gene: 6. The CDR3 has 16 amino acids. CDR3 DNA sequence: TGCAGTGCTAGCGGGACAGGGGTTGGTAGCACAGATACGCAGTATTTT. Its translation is CSASGTGVGSTDTQYF.